The rows below give T cell receptor beta chains drawn from one sample of a study of shared clonotypes between healthy human individuals. Assay: immunoSEQ multiplex PCR; the TCRdb copy retains only in-frame clones and omits some. Of about 1.1 million clones listed, 70% to 80% were seen once; the top ten hold 0.89%. Source material: memory CD4+ T cells from PBMCs. These receptor sequences come from a man aged 18 to 30 in good health. Some clones in this sample may be carry-over from other donors' samples. Each CDR3 is given with its conserved first and last residue. Each record gives: V gene, CDR3 length, J gene, D gene, clone size, CDR3 protein, CDR3 DNA. The D gene is left open where the match is weak. Clone size is not always given. Where it is, it says once, few, many or a class for expanded clones.

V gene: TRBV30
CDR3 length: 14
J gene: TRBJ1-4
D gene: NA
clone size: NA
CDR3 protein: CAWSTGAANEKLFF
CDR3 DNA: TGTGCCTGGAGCACCGGGGCAGCTAATGAAAAACTGTTTTTT

V gene: TRBV28
CDR3 length: 18
J gene: TRBJ1-2
D gene: TRBD1
clone size: NA
CDR3 protein: CASSSTTSGQGIGYGYTF
CDR3 DNA: TGTGCCAGCAGTTCGACAACCTCGGGACAGGGGATAGGCTATGGCTACACCTTC

V gene: TRBV18
CDR3 length: 14
J gene: TRBJ2-2
D gene: TRBD2
clone size: few
CDR3 protein: CASSQLAVTGELFF
CDR3 DNA: TGTGCCAGCTCACAACTAGCGGTAACCGGGGAGCTGTTTTTT

V gene: TRBV4-2
CDR3 length: 14
J gene: TRBJ2-1
D gene: NA
clone size: NA
CDR3 protein: CASSQAGTTNEQFF
CDR3 DNA: TGTGCCAGCAGCCAAGCGGGGACGACGAATGAGCAGTTCTTC

V gene: TRBV18
CDR3 length: 14
J gene: TRBJ1-5
D gene: NA
clone size: NA
CDR3 protein: CASSQEQGNQPQHF
CDR3 DNA: TGTGCCAGCTCGCAAGAACAGGGCAATCAGCCCCAGCATTTT

V gene: TRBV10-3
CDR3 length: 13
J gene: TRBJ2-7
D gene: NA
clone size: NA
CDR3 protein: CAISVTASYEQYF
CDR3 DNA: TGTGCCATCAGTGTTACCGCTTCCTACGAGCAGTACTTC

V gene: TRBV28
CDR3 length: 14
J gene: TRBJ1-2
D gene: TRBD1
clone size: NA
CDR3 protein: CASTAGGGNYGYTF
CDR3 DNA: TGTGCCAGCACGGCAGGGGGCGGTAACTATGGCTACACCTTC

V gene: TRBV28
CDR3 length: 12
J gene: TRBJ2-7
D gene: NA
clone size: NA
CDR3 protein: CASSLRTSEQYF
CDR3 DNA: TGTGCCAGCAGTCTGAGGACAAGCGAGCAGTACTTC

V gene: TRBV7-2
CDR3 length: 14
J gene: TRBJ2-3
D gene: TRBD2
clone size: NA
CDR3 protein: CASSLSGRVDTQYF
CDR3 DNA: TGTGCCAGCAGCTTAAGCGGGAGGGTGGATACGCAGTATTTT

V gene: TRBV7-9
CDR3 length: 14
J gene: TRBJ2-2
D gene: NA
clone size: NA
CDR3 protein: CASSFGGGPGELFF
CDR3 DNA: TGTGCCAGCAGCTTTGGCGGCGGACCCGGGGAGCTGTTTTTT

V gene: TRBV7-7
CDR3 length: 13
J gene: TRBJ1-4
D gene: NA
clone size: NA
CDR3 protein: CASSLTIGGALFF
CDR3 DNA: TGTGCCAGCAGCTTAACCATCGGAGGGGCACTGTTTTTT

V gene: TRBV11-2
CDR3 length: 15
J gene: TRBJ1-3
D gene: NA
clone size: NA
CDR3 protein: CASSPDRYIGNTIYF
CDR3 DNA: TGTGCCAGCAGCCCCGACAGGTATATTGGAAACACCATATATTTT

V gene: TRBV6-1
CDR3 length: 14
J gene: TRBJ1-2
D gene: TRBD1
clone size: NA
CDR3 protein: CASSEATGVYGYTF
CDR3 DNA: TGTGCCAGCAGTGAAGCGACAGGGGTCTATGGCTACACCTTC

V gene: TRBV7-6
CDR3 length: 14
J gene: TRBJ1-2
D gene: TRBD1
clone size: NA
CDR3 protein: CASSPGQGNYGYTF
CDR3 DNA: TGTGCCAGCAGCCCCGGACAGGGGAACTATGGCTACACCTTC

V gene: TRBV28
CDR3 length: 18
J gene: TRBJ2-1
D gene: TRBD2
clone size: NA
CDR3 protein: CASSLFGALAGRSNEQFF
CDR3 DNA: TGTGCCAGCAGTTTATTCGGGGCACTAGCGGGCCGATCTAATGAGCAGTTCTTC

V gene: TRBV9
CDR3 length: 14
J gene: TRBJ2-2
D gene: NA
clone size: NA
CDR3 protein: CASGGTPNTGELFF
CDR3 DNA: TGTGCCAGCGGAGGGACACCAAACACCGGGGAGCTGTTTTTT

V gene: TRBV29-1
CDR3 length: 11
J gene: TRBJ1-4
D gene: NA
clone size: NA
CDR3 protein: CSSLANEKLFF
CDR3 DNA: TGCAGCTCCCTGGCTAATGAAAAACTGTTTTTT

V gene: TRBV7-3
CDR3 length: 15
J gene: TRBJ2-7
D gene: NA
clone size: NA
CDR3 protein: CASSLSPTYSYEQYF
CDR3 DNA: TGTGCCAGCAGCTTATCCCCCACCTACTCCTACGAGCAGTACTTC

V gene: TRBV28
CDR3 length: 16
J gene: TRBJ2-6
D gene: TRBD2
clone size: NA
CDR3 protein: CASSTLGGAGANVLTF
CDR3 DNA: TGTGCCAGCAGCACCCTGGGGGGGGCTGGGGCCAACGTCCTGACTTTC

V gene: TRBV5-1
CDR3 length: 16
J gene: TRBJ2-1
D gene: TRBD2
clone size: NA
CDR3 protein: CASSLTTSGTYNEQFF
CDR3 DNA: TGCGCCAGCAGCTTGACCACTAGCGGGACATACAATGAGCAGTTCTTC

V gene: TRBV5-6
CDR3 length: 15
J gene: TRBJ2-7
D gene: TRBD1
clone size: NA
CDR3 protein: CASSLGGTGHYEQYF
CDR3 DNA: TGTGCCAGCAGCTTGGGGGGGACAGGTCACTACGAGCAGTACTTC

V gene: TRBV27
CDR3 length: 14
J gene: TRBJ1-5
D gene: NA
clone size: NA
CDR3 protein: CASSFLSNNQPQHF
CDR3 DNA: TGTGCCAGCAGTTTCCTCTCCAATAATCAGCCCCAGCATTTT

V gene: TRBV28
CDR3 length: 17
J gene: TRBJ2-5
D gene: TRBD1
clone size: NA
CDR3 protein: CASSPFLQGALKETQYF
CDR3 DNA: TGTGCCAGCAGTCCCTTCCTACAGGGGGCGCTTAAGGAGACCCAGTACTTC

V gene: TRBV18
CDR3 length: 14
J gene: TRBJ2-7
D gene: NA
clone size: NA
CDR3 protein: CASSPTGAGNEQYF
CDR3 DNA: TGTGCCAGCTCACCAACCGGGGCCGGGAACGAGCAGTACTTC

V gene: TRBV9
CDR3 length: 16
J gene: TRBJ1-3
D gene: NA
clone size: once
CDR3 protein: CASSAGTDRSGNTIYF
CDR3 DNA: TGTGCCAGCAGCGCCGGGACGGATCGCTCTGGAAACACCATATATTTT

V gene: TRBV7-3
CDR3 length: 15
J gene: TRBJ2-3
D gene: TRBD2
clone size: NA
CDR3 protein: CASSPGAGSTDTQYF
CDR3 DNA: TGTGCCAGCAGCCCCGGAGCGGGAAGCACAGATACGCAGTATTTT

V gene: TRBV28
CDR3 length: 15
J gene: TRBJ2-5
D gene: NA
clone size: NA
CDR3 protein: CASSFGTGGVETQYF
CDR3 DNA: TGTGCCAGCAGTTTCGGTACTGGGGGCGTGGAGACCCAGTACTTC

V gene: TRBV12-5
CDR3 length: 21
J gene: TRBJ2-7
D gene: TRBD2
clone size: NA
CDR3 protein: CASGLSPGGLAGGPKVYEQYF
CDR3 DNA: TGTGCTAGTGGTTTGTCCCCAGGGGGACTAGCGGGAGGGCCAAAAGTCTACGAGCAGTACTTC

V gene: TRBV6-5
CDR3 length: 14
J gene: TRBJ2-2
D gene: NA
clone size: few
CDR3 protein: CASTPGTNTGELFF
CDR3 DNA: TGTGCCAGCACCCCGGGAACGAACACCGGGGAGCTGTTTTTT

V gene: TRBV4-2
CDR3 length: 15
J gene: TRBJ1-5
D gene: TRBD1
clone size: many
CDR3 protein: CASSQDEGAHQPQHF
CDR3 DNA: TGTGCCAGCAGCCAAGATGAGGGGGCTCATCAGCCCCAGCATTTT

V gene: TRBV7-8
CDR3 length: 13
J gene: TRBJ2-3
D gene: NA
clone size: NA
CDR3 protein: CASSGGGTDTQYF
CDR3 DNA: TGTGCCAGCAGCGGCGGAGGCACAGATACGCAGTATTTT

V gene: TRBV2
CDR3 length: 16
J gene: TRBJ2-3
D gene: TRBD2
clone size: NA
CDR3 protein: CASSEGLAGAADTQYF
CDR3 DNA: TGTGCCAGCAGTGAGGGTCTAGCGGGAGCCGCAGATACGCAGTATTTT

V gene: TRBV4-2
CDR3 length: 17
J gene: TRBJ2-1
D gene: TRBD2
clone size: NA
CDR3 protein: CASRRGTSGKAYNEQFF
CDR3 DNA: TGTGCCAGCAGGCGTGGGACTAGCGGTAAGGCCTACAATGAGCAGTTCTTC

V gene: TRBV10-3
CDR3 length: 13
J gene: TRBJ2-5
D gene: TRBD2
clone size: NA
CDR3 protein: CASRAGVGETQYF
CDR3 DNA: TGTGCCAGCAGAGCGGGAGTGGGGGAGACCCAGTACTTC

V gene: TRBV19
CDR3 length: 15
J gene: TRBJ1-1
D gene: TRBD1
clone size: NA
CDR3 protein: CASSIGTGWNTEAFF
CDR3 DNA: TGTGCCAGTAGTATTGGGACAGGCTGGAACACTGAAGCTTTCTTT

V gene: TRBV7-9
CDR3 length: 15
J gene: TRBJ2-2
D gene: NA
clone size: NA
CDR3 protein: CASSNIAGQTGELFF
CDR3 DNA: TGTGCCAGCAGCAATATCGCCGGGCAAACCGGGGAGCTGTTTTTT

V gene: TRBV18
CDR3 length: 17
J gene: TRBJ1-3
D gene: NA
clone size: NA
CDR3 protein: CASSISPPRTAGNTIYF
CDR3 DNA: TGTGCCAGCTCAATATCGCCCCCCCGGACAGCTGGAAACACCATATATTTT

V gene: TRBV30
CDR3 length: 13
J gene: TRBJ1-5
D gene: NA
clone size: few
CDR3 protein: CAWSSITNQPQHF
CDR3 DNA: TGTGCCTGGAGTAGTATCACTAATCAGCCCCAGCATTTT

V gene: TRBV11-2
CDR3 length: 15
J gene: TRBJ1-4
D gene: NA
clone size: many
CDR3 protein: CASSLSGGGDEKLFF
CDR3 DNA: TGTGCCAGCAGCTTATCGGGAGGGGGTGATGAAAAACTGTTTTTT

V gene: TRBV7-8
CDR3 length: 14
J gene: TRBJ2-1
D gene: NA
clone size: NA
CDR3 protein: CASSFQPRGNEQFF
CDR3 DNA: TGTGCCAGCAGCTTCCAGCCCCGCGGCAATGAGCAGTTCTTC

V gene: TRBV21-1
CDR3 length: 15
J gene: TRBJ2-6
D gene: NA
clone size: NA
CDR3 protein: CASSKGRLGANVLTF
CDR3 DNA: TGTGCCAGCAGCAAAGGGCGCTTAGGGGCCAACGTCCTGACTTTC

V gene: TRBV5-6
CDR3 length: 17
J gene: TRBJ2-7
D gene: NA
clone size: many
CDR3 protein: CASSLKFPTVSSYEQYF
CDR3 DNA: TGTGCCAGCAGCTTAAAGTTCCCAACCGTCAGCTCCTACGAGCAGTACTTC

V gene: TRBV29-1
CDR3 length: 12
J gene: TRBJ1-5
D gene: NA
clone size: NA
CDR3 protein: CSVAGWDQPQHF
CDR3 DNA: TGCAGCGTTGCAGGGTGGGATCAGCCCCAGCATTTT

V gene: TRBV18
CDR3 length: 13
J gene: TRBJ1-2
D gene: NA
clone size: NA
CDR3 protein: CASSTDRNYGYTF
CDR3 DNA: TGTGCCAGCTCAACGGACAGAAACTATGGCTACACCTTC

V gene: TRBV27
CDR3 length: 17
J gene: TRBJ2-2
D gene: NA
clone size: NA
CDR3 protein: CASSLSTGTANTGELFF
CDR3 DNA: TGTGCCAGCAGTTTATCTACCGGGACGGCGAACACCGGGGAGCTGTTTTTT

V gene: TRBV5-5
CDR3 length: 15
J gene: TRBJ1-1
D gene: NA
clone size: NA
CDR3 protein: CASSLEGGLSTEAFF
CDR3 DNA: TGTGCCAGCAGCTTGGAGGGGGGTCTGAGCACTGAAGCTTTCTTT

V gene: TRBV19
CDR3 length: 15
J gene: TRBJ1-2
D gene: NA
clone size: NA
CDR3 protein: CASSIAIQPGGGYTF
CDR3 DNA: TGTGCCAGTAGTATCGCCATCCAACCTGGGGGAGGCTACACCTTC

V gene: TRBV7-6
CDR3 length: 14
J gene: TRBJ2-2
D gene: NA
clone size: NA
CDR3 protein: CASSPLVTGGELFF
CDR3 DNA: TGTGCCAGCAGCCCCCTAGTGACTGGCGGGGAGCTGTTTTTT

V gene: TRBV4-1
CDR3 length: 18
J gene: TRBJ2-1
D gene: TRBD2
clone size: NA
CDR3 protein: CASSHGILAGSSYNEQFF
CDR3 DNA: TGCGCCAGCAGCCATGGAATTTTAGCGGGGAGCTCCTACAATGAGCAGTTCTTC

V gene: TRBV7-2
CDR3 length: 16
J gene: TRBJ1-5
D gene: NA
clone size: NA
CDR3 protein: CASSLLGSGSNQPQHF
CDR3 DNA: TGTGCCAGCAGCTTACTGGGTTCGGGGAGCAATCAGCCCCAGCATTTT

V gene: TRBV7-9
CDR3 length: 14
J gene: TRBJ1-2
D gene: TRBD1
clone size: NA
CDR3 protein: CASSLDRGRNGYTF
CDR3 DNA: TGTGCCAGCAGCCTCGACAGGGGCCGGAATGGCTACACCTTC